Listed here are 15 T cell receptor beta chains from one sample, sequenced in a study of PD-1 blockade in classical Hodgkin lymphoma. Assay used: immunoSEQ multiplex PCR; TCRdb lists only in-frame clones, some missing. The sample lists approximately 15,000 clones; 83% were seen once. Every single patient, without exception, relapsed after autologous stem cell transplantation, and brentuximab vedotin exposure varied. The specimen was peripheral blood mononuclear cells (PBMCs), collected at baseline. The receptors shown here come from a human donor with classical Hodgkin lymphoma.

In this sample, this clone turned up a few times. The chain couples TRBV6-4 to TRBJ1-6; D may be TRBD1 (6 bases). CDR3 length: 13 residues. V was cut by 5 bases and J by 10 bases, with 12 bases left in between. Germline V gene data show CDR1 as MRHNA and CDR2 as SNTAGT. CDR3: CASSPATGSPLHF. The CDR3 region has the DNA TGTGCCAGCAGTCCCGCGACAGGCTCACCCCTCCACTTT.

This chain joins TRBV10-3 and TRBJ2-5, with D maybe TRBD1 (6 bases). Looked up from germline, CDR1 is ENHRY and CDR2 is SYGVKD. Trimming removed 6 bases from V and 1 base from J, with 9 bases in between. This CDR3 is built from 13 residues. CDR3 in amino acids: CAISGQTQETQYF. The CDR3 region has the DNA TGTGCCATCAGCGGACAGACCCAAGAGACCCAGTACTTC.

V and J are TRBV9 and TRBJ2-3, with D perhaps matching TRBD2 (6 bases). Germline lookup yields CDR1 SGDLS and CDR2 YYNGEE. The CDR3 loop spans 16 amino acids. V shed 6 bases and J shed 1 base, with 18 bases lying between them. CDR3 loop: CASTKTRAGRTDTQYF. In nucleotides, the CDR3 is TGTGCCAGCACCAAAACTAGGGCGGGACGCACAGATACGCAGTATTTT.

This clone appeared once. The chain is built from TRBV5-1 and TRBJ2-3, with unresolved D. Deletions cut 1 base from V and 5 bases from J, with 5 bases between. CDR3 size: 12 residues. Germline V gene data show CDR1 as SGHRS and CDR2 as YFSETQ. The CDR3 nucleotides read TGCGCCAGCAGCTTGTACCTAGATACGCAGTATTTT. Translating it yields CASSLYLDTQYF.

The CDR3 protein is CASSETDTGELFF. The CDR3 DNA is TGCGCCAGCAGTGAGACGGACACCGGGGAGCTGTTTTTT. The V call is TRBV10-2, the J call TRBJ2-2, with D uncertain. The CDR3 runs 13 residues. The germline V and J ends were trimmed by 2 bases and 3 bases, with 4 bases remaining between them. Germline assignment: CDR1 WSHSY and CDR2 SAAADI.

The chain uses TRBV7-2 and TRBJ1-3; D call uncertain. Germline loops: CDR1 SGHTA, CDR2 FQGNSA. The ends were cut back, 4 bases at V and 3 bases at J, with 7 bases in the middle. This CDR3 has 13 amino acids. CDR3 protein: CASSSNGGNTIYF. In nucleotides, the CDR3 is TGTGCCAGCAGCTCCAACGGTGGAAACACCATATATTTT.

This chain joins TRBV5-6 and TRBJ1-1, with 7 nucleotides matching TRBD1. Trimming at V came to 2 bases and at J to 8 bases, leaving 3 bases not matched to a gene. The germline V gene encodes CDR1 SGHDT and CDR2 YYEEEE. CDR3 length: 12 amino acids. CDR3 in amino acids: CASSFGTAEAFF. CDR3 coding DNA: TGTGCCAGCAGCTTCGGGACAGCCGAAGCTTTCTTT.

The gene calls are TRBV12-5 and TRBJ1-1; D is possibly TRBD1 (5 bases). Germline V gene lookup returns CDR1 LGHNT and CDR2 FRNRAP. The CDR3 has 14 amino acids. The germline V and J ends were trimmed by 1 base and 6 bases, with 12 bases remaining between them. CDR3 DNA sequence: TGTGCTAGTGGTTTGGGGCCGGGACCCCCTGAAGCTTTCTTT. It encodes CASGLGPGPPEAFF.

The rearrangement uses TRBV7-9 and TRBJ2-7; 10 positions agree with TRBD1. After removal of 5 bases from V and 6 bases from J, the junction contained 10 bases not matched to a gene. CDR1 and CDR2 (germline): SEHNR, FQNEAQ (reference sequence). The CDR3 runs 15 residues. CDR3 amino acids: CASSLRDRGRGEQYF. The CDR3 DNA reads TGTGCCAGCAGCCTCCGGGACAGGGGAAGAGGCGAGCAGTACTTC.

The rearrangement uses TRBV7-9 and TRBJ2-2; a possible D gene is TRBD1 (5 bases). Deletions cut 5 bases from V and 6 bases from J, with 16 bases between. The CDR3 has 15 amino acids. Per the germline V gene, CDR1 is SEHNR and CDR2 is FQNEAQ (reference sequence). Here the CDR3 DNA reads TGTGCCAGCAGCATCCTGACAGATCGAGCCGGGGAGCTGTTTTTT. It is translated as CASSILTDRAGELFF.

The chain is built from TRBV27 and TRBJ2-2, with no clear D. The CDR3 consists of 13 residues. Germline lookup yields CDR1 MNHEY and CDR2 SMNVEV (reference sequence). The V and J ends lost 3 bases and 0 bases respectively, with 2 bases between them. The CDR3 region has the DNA TGTGCCAGCAGTTTGGCGAACACCGGGGAGCTGTTTTTT. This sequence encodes CASSLANTGELFF.

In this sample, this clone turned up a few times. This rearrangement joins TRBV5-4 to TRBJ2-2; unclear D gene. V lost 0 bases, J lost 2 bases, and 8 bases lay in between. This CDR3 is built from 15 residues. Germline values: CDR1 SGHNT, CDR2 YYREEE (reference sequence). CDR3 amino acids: CASSLARSNTGELFF. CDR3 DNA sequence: TGTGCCAGCAGCTTGGCCAGATCAAACACCGGGGAGCTGTTTTTT.

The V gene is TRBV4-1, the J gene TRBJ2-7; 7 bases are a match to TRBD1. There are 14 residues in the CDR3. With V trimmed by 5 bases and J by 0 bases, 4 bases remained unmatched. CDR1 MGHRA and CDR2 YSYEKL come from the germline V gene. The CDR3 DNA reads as TGCGCCAGCAGCATGGACAGGACCTCCTACGAGCAGTACTTC. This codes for CASSMDRTSYEQYF.

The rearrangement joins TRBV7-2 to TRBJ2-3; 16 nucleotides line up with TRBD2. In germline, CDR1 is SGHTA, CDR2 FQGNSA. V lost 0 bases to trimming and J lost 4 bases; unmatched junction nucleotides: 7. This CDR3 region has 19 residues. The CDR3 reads CASSLAGTSGGAGADTQYF. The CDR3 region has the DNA TGTGCCAGCAGCTTAGCCGGGACTAGCGGGGGGGCCGGCGCAGATACGCAGTATTTT.

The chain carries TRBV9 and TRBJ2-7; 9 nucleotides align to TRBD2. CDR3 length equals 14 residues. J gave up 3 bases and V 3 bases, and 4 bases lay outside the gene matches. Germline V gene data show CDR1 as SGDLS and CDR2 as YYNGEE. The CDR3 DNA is TGTGCCAGCAGCGGCGCGGGGGGGATCTACGAGCAGTACTTC. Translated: CASSGAGGIYEQYF.